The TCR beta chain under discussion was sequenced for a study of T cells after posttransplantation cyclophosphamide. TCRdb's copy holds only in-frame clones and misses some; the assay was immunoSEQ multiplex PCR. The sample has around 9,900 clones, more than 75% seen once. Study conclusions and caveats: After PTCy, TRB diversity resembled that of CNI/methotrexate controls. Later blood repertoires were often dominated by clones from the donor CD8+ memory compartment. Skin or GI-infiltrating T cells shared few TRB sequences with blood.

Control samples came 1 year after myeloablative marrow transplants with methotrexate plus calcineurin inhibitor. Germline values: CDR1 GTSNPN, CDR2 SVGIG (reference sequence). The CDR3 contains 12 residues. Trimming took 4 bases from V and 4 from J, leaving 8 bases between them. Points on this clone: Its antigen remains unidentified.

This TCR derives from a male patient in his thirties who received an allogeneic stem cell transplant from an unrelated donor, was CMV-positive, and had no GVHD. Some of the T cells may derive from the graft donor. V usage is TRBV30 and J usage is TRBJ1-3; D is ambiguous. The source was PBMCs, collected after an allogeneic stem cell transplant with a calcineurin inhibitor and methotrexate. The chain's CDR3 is CAWTQYGNTIYF. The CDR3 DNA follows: TGTGCCTGGACCCAGTACGGAAACACCATATATTTT. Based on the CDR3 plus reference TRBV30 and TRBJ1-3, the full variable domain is SQTIHQWPATLVQPVGSPLSLECTVEGTSNPNLYWYRQAAGRGLQLLFYSVGIGQISSEVPQNLSASRPQDRQFILSSKKLLLSDSGFYLCAWTQYGNTIYFGEGSWLTVV.